Each of the 8 T cell receptor beta chains below was sequenced from the same sample in a study of shared clonotypes between healthy human individuals. Data came from immunoSEQ multiplex PCR; TCRdb stores just in-frame clones and leaves some out. In the table there are fewer than 1.6 million clones, 98% to 99% of which are singletons. Material: naive CD4+ T cells sorted from blood. Stated subset: CD45RA+ positively selected. These receptors originate from a man aged 25 to 40 in good health.

The V gene is TRBV7-2, the J gene TRBJ1-3, with D tentatively TRBD1 (6 bases). CDR3 length: 15 amino acids. CDR1 is SGHTA, CDR2 FQGNSA, per germline. V lost 4 bases and J lost 2, with 12 bases in between. The CDR3 nucleotides read TGTGCCAGCAGCTGGGGGGACATGCCTGGAAACACCATATATTTT. It specifies CASSWGDMPGNTIYF. The full variable domain, its missing parts supplied by reference TRBV7-2 and TRBJ1-3, is GAGVSQSPSNKVTEKGKDVELRCDPISGHTALYWYRQSLGQGLEFLIYFQGNSAPDKSGLPSDRFSAERTGGSVSTLTIQRTQQEDSAVYLCASSWGDMPGNTIYFGEGSWLTVV.

The chain carries TRBV7-8 and TRBJ1-1; no clear D. V was cut by 2 bases and J by 4 bases, with 14 bases left in between. The CDR3 loop spans 15 amino acids. CDR1 and CDR2 from the germline V gene are SGHVS and FQNEAQ. The CDR3 DNA follows: TGTGCCAGCAGCTTACGCTCAATGGGGAGCACTGAAGCTTTCTTT. This translates into CASSLRSMGSTEAFF. Supplemented by reference TRBV7-8 and TRBJ1-1, the full variable domain reads GAGVSQSPRYKVAKRGQDVALRCDPISGHVSLFWYQQALGQGPEFLTYFQNEAQLDKSGLPSDRFFAERPEGSVSTLKIQRTQQEDSAVYLCASSLRSMGSTEAFFGQGTRLTVV.

The chain links TRBV15 to TRBJ2-1; TRBD1 matches 8 bases. Losses at the gene ends were 3 bases for V and 4 bases for J; bases not matched to a gene: 2. This CDR3 has 14 amino acids. The germline V gene encodes CDR1 LNHNV and CDR2 YYDKDF (reference sequence). CDR3 in DNA: TGTGCCACCAGCAGGTACAGGGGGTACAATGAGCAGTTCTTC. Translated, it gives CATSRYRGYNEQFF. The complete variable domain, with remaining parts taken from reference TRBV15 and TRBJ2-1, reads DAMVIQNPRYQVTQFGKPVTLSCSQTLNHNVMYWYQQKSSQAPKLLFHYYDKDFNNEADTPDNFQSRRPNTSFCFLDIRSPGLGDTAMYLCATSRYRGYNEQFFGPGTRLTVL.

The chain employs TRBV5-4 and TRBJ2-3, with D hard to call. The CDR3 sequence is 14 residues long. The V gene lost 5 bases and the J gene lost 2 bases, with 12 bases spanning the gap. Germline CDR1 is SGHNT and CDR2 is YYREEE (reference sequence). The CDR3 spells CASRSLDPTDTQYF. The CDR3 DNA follows: TGTGCCAGCAGATCTCTTGACCCCACAGATACGCAGTATTTT. Full variable domain (rest looked up from reference TRBV5-4 and TRBJ2-3): ETGVTQSPTHLIKTRGQQVTLRCSSQSGHNTVSWYQQALGQGPQFIFQYYREEENGRGNFPPRFSGLQFPNYSSELNVNALELDDSALYLCASRSLDPTDTQYFGPGTRLTVL.

The rearrangement links TRBV30 to TRBJ1-4, with D possibly being TRBD1 (6 bases). The CDR3 contains 13 residues. The germline gives CDR1 GTSNPN, CDR2 SVGIG (reference sequence). The V end lost 4 bases, the J end lost 8 bases, and 14 bases lay between the germline ends. CDR3 nucleotide sequence: TGTGCCTGGAACCCACAGGGTAGGGAAAAACTGTTTTTT. It yields the protein CAWNPQGREKLFF. Variable domain in full (rest from reference TRBV30 and TRBJ1-4): SQTIHQWPATLVQPVGSPLSLECTVEGTSNPNLYWYRQAAGRGLQLLFYSVGIGQISSEVPQNLSASRPQDRQFILSSKKLLLSDSGFYLCAWNPQGREKLFFGSGTQLSVL.

The chain recombines TRBV6-1 with TRBJ2-7; D not resolved. The CDR3 loop spans 15 amino acids. CDR1 and CDR2 (germline): MNHNS, SASEGT. V lost 2 bases, J lost 2 bases, and 13 bases lay in between. The CDR3 bases are TGTGCCAGCAGTGAACTTCCAGGTCTCGCCTACGAGCAGTACTTC. Amino acid sequence: CASSELPGLAYEQYF.

The chain joins TRBV14 to TRBJ2-1; D possibly corresponds to TRBD1 (5 bases). This CDR3 is built from 15 residues. V lost 1 base to trimming and J lost 4 bases, with 11 bases between them. CDR1 and CDR2 from the germline V gene are SGHDN and FVKESK. In DNA form, the CDR3 reads TGTGCCAGCAGCCAAGGACAGCTCCAATACAATGAGCAGTTCTTC. It specifies CASSQGQLQYNEQFF.

The V gene is TRBV7-2, the J gene TRBJ2-5, with no clear D. Looked up from germline, CDR1 is SGHTA and CDR2 is FQGNSA. The CDR3 is 14 residues long. Deletions cut 1 base from V and 5 bases from J, with 11 bases between. This chain's CDR3 is CASSLGSPSETQYF. CDR3 nucleotides: TGTGCCAGCAGCTTAGGGTCACCATCGGAGACCCAGTACTTC.